What follows describes a single TCR beta chain. This entry belongs to a study of T cell responses to AZD1222 COVID-19 vaccine. Overall study: It was second doses at about 4 or about 12 weeks that were pooled.

Assay used: immunoSEQ multiplex PCR; TCRdb lists only in-frame clones, some missing. The table includes 86,000 or so clones, over 85% detected once. The CDR3 runs 11 residues. Trimming removed 3 bases from V and 7 bases from J, with 7 bases in between. CDR1 MNHNS and CDR2 SASEGT come from the germline V gene. The TCR was taken from an adult in good health. The source material was peripheral blood, sampled on day 0 of AZD1222 vaccination. The chain joins TRBV6-1 to TRBJ2-7; no clear D gene. The CDR3 DNA follows: TGTGCCAGCAGTGACCGACCGGAGCAGTACTTC. Encoded protein: CASSDRPEQYF.